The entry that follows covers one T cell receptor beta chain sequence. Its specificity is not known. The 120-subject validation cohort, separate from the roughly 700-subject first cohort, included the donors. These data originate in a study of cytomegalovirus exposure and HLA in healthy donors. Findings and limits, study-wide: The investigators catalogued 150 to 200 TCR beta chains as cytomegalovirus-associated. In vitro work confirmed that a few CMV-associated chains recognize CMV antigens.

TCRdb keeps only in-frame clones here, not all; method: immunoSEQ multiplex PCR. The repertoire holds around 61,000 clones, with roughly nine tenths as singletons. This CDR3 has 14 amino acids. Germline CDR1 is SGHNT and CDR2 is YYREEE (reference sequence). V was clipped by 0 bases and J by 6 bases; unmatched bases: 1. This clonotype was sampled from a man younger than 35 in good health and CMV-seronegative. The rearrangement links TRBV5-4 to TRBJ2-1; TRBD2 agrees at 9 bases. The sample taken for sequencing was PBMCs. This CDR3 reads CASSLGSGSNEQFF. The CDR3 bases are TGTGCCAGCAGCTTGGGTAGCGGGAGCAATGAGCAGTTCTTC.